Sequencing of this TCR beta chain was carried out in a study of blood T cells in healthy people across ages. Study-level findings and limits: Because sorting was not performed, PBMCs prevented conclusive naive versus antigen-experienced comparison. The fall in TCR beta diversity per million T cells was roughly linear with age.

This clonotype was seen only a few times. Its target is unknown. It was with a sample-barcoded 5' primer and a J-beta primer mix that a second PCR of about 6 to 12 cycles was run. TCRdb re-called the 5' RACE reads through MiXCR, storing one row per CDR3 protein. The table lists under 2,000,000 distinct CDR3 sequences, roughly 52% of them singletons. V lost 5 bases and J 10 bases, leaving 14 bases between the germline ends. Germline assignment: CDR1 SEHNR and CDR2 FQNEAQ (reference sequence). There are 12 residues in the CDR3. Each donor had 9 to 10 milliliters of peripheral blood drawn. Isolation yielded PBMCs, at least 7 million per sample, in every case.

This sequence joins TRBV7-9 and TRBJ1-2; D unclear. This receptor was obtained from a woman aged 40 to 55 in good health. Sequenced: blood. The CDR3 region is CASSPFEDVYTF. The CDR3 nucleotides are TGTGCCAGCAGCCCGTTCGAAGATGTCTACACCTTC.